These T cell receptor beta chains were read from a single sample in a study of Tregs in tolerant kidney transplant recipients. Assay: immunoSEQ multiplex PCR; the TCRdb copy retains only in-frame clones and omits some. The table includes some 80,000 clones, roughly 98% detected once. Sequenced here: CD4+ T cells from blood, sampled before the transplant. The receptors were gathered from a human donor who received a combined kidney and bone marrow transplant. The CDR3 runs from the conserved cysteine through the conserved F or W. A D gene is named only where the DNA matches it firmly. Clone size is stated in some rows and not others, as once, few, many or a class when expanded.

cdr3_aa	cdr3_nt	v_call	j_call	d_call	clone_size
CASSERDSNNEQFF	TGTGCCAGCAGCGAACGGGACAGCAACAATGAGCAGTTCTTC	TRBV21-1	TRBJ2-1	.	.
CASSSPGQGHNEQFF	TGTGCCAGCAGCTCGCCGGGACAGGGCCACAATGAGCAGTTCTTC	TRBV7-3	TRBJ2-1	TRBD1	.
CASSAPSGALSSTDTQYF	TGTGCCAGCAGCGCCCCCAGCGGGGCTCTATCTAGCACAGATACGCAGTATTTT	TRBV9	TRBJ2-3	TRBD2	once
CASTPRGPEQFF	TGTGCCAGCACGCCGCGGGGCCCCGAGCAGTTCTTC	TRBV11-2	TRBJ2-1	.	.
CASSQAGTDEKLFF	TGCGCCAGCAGCCAAGCCGGGACAGATGAAAAACTGTTTTTT	TRBV4-1	TRBJ1-4	TRBD1	.
CASSLTGRGKLFF	TGTGCCAGCAGCTTGACAGGGAGGGGAAAACTGTTTTTT	TRBV5-4	TRBJ1-4	.	.
CASSIGGGADTQYF	TGTGCCAGTAGTATTGGGGGGGGCGCAGATACGCAGTATTTT	TRBV19	TRBJ2-3	.	.
CASSRSSGVYNEQFF	TGCGCCAGCAGCCGCTCTAGCGGCGTTTACAATGAGCAGTTCTTC	TRBV5-1	TRBJ2-1	TRBD2	.
CASSARNEQYF	TGTGCCAGCTCAGCGCGTAACGAGCAGTACTTC	TRBV6-5	TRBJ2-7	.	.
CASSLNMNTEAFF	TGTGCCAGTAGTCTCAACATGAACACTGAAGCTTTCTTT	TRBV19	TRBJ1-1	.	.
CASSMSGDNQPQHF	TGTGCCAGCTCAATGAGCGGGGACAATCAGCCCCAGCATTTT	TRBV18	TRBJ1-5	.	.
CASSLRQGVNSPLHF	TGTGCCAGCAGCTTGAGGCAGGGGGTTAATTCACCCCTCCACTTT	TRBV5-8	TRBJ1-6	TRBD1	.